The present T cell receptor beta chain was sequenced within a study of shared clonotypes between healthy human individuals. The CDR3 contains 15 residues. Germline CDR1 and CDR2: MNHEY and SMNVEV (reference sequence). V was pared by 3 bases and J by 4 bases, with 6 bases of the junction left unmatched. Study-wide results and caveats: Larger estimated richness was generally seen in naive subsets than in memory subsets. Sampling involved blood alone; tissue repertoires likely differ. Sharing of clonotypes among donors was expected to vary with sequencing depth.

With respect to this clone: Antigen specificity is unknown.

Researchers divided each subset's genomic DNA evenly across several immunoSEQ plates. Generated by immunoSEQ multiplex PCR, the TCRdb table keeps only in-frame clones and is missing some. The table shows roughly 1.5 million clones, with around 98% occurring only once. The sequenced sample was naive CD4+ T cells sorted from blood. Subset denoted: CD45RA+ positively selected. The receptor was isolated from a man aged 25 to 40 in good health. The J gene is TRBJ2-3, the V gene TRBV27; 8 positions match TRBD2. The CDR3 loop is CASSFSGGRPDTQYF. The CDR3 DNA reads TGTGCCAGCAGTTTCAGCGGGGGCAGGCCAGATACGCAGTATTTT.